The 20 T cell receptor beta chains listed next were all sequenced from one sample in a study of T cells after yellow fever vaccination. TCRdb ran MiXCR on the 5' RACE reads and lists one entry per CDR3 protein. The sample has about 320,000 distinct CDR3 sequences; 6.8% are singletons. The source material was PBMCs, sampled about 41 days after the first yellow fever vaccination. These receptor sequences come from a young man who received the YFV17D yellow fever vaccine.

The chain has TRBV4-3 and TRBJ2-1, with D possibly TRBD2 on 6 matching bases. The germline V gene has CDR1 LGHNA and CDR2 YSLEER. Trimming took off 4 bases at V and 2 bases at J, with 15 bases between the two ends. The CDR3 extends over 16 amino acids. CDR3 DNA sequence: TGCGCCAGCAGCCTGCGGGGAGCGCTGACCTACAATGAGCAGTTCTTC. This codes for CASSLRGALTYNEQFF.

There are many counts of this clonotype. The chain has TRBV9 and TRBJ2-5; 9 nucleotides agree with TRBD1. Looked up from germline, CDR1 is SGDLS and CDR2 is YYNGEE. Trimming at V came to 2 bases and at J to 2 bases, leaving 4 bases not matched to a gene. This CDR3 is built from 15 residues. The CDR3 coding sequence is TGTGCCAGCAGCGTTCTCGGGACAGGGCAAGAGACCCAGTACTTC. It specifies CASSVLGTGQETQYF.

This clonotype came up many times. J is TRBJ1-2 and V is TRBV18; D gene uncertain. Trimming left V 3 bases short and J 4 bases short, with 15 bases between. CDR1 is KGHSH, CDR2 LQKENI, per germline. This CDR3 has 15 amino acids. CDR3 nucleotide sequence: TGTGCCAGCTCACCTTACACCGGGCCGCCCTATGGCTACACCTTC. This translates into CASSPYTGPPYGYTF.

This clonotype was detected only a few times. The rearrangement links TRBV18 to TRBJ1-2; 9 nucleotides align to TRBD1. The CDR3 spans 15 residues. Germline V gene lookup returns CDR1 KGHSH and CDR2 LQKENI. With 6 bases clipped from V and 3 bases from J, the junction kept 8 bases outside the gene matches. CDR3 amino acids: CASSKQGAIDYGYTF. The DNA of the CDR3 is TGTGCCAGCTCGAAACAGGGGGCAATAGACTATGGCTACACCTTC.

This clonotype was recorded many times. The chain combines TRBV29-1 with TRBJ2-7, with 8 nucleotides matching TRBD1. The CDR3 has 13 amino acids. V lost 5 bases, J lost 4 bases, and 7 bases stayed unmatched. From germline, CDR1 is SQVTM and CDR2 ANQGSEA. CDR3 DNA: TGCAGCGTTCGGGACAGGTTATTTTACGAGCAGTACTTC. Translated, it gives CSVRDRLFYEQYF.

This chain uses TRBV4-1 with TRBJ1-1; D might be TRBD1 (6 bases). CDR1 is MGHRA and CDR2 is YSYEKL in the germline V gene. V lost 8 bases and J lost 4, with 14 bases in between. This CDR3 region has 13 residues. This chain's CDR3 is CASRRGASTEAFF. CDR3 DNA sequence: TGCGCCAGCCGCCGGGGGGCGAGCACTGAAGCTTTCTTT.

This clonotype was seen a few times. V and J are TRBV5-1 and TRBJ2-4, with TRBD1 as a possible D gene (5 bases). Germline assignment: CDR1 SGHRS and CDR2 YFSETQ. V was cut by 3 bases and J by 0 bases, with 19 bases left in between. This CDR3 region has 18 residues. In DNA, the CDR3 is TGCGCCAGCAGCTCCCGGCCCCCCCAGGGCGTAGCCAAAAACATTCAGTACTTC. Translation: CASSSRPPQGVAKNIQYF.

This clonotype was observed many times. The rearrangement links TRBV9 to TRBJ2-5, with 10 bases matching TRBD2. The CDR3 extends over 15 amino acids. Looked up from germline, CDR1 is SGDLS and CDR2 is YYNGEE. Trimming at V came to 2 bases and at J to 5 bases, leaving 6 bases not matched to a gene. CDR3 residues: CASSVGTSAAETQYF. CDR3 nucleotide sequence: TGTGCCAGCAGCGTTGGGACTAGCGCCGCCGAGACCCAGTACTTC.

The V gene is TRBV20-1, the J gene TRBJ2-7, with a weak D call TRBD1 (5 bases). Deletions cut 1 base from V and 0 bases from J, with 13 bases between. CDR1 is DFQATT and CDR2 is SNEGSKA in the germline V gene (reference sequence). This CDR3 is built from 15 residues. Here the CDR3 DNA reads TGCAGTGCTAGAGTAGGCGGCGACAGCTCCTACGAGCAGTACTTC. Protein: CSARVGGDSSYEQYF.

This clonotype showed up just a few times. The gene calls are TRBV4-3 and TRBJ2-3, with TRBD2 identical over 8 bases. The CDR3 is 16 amino acids. J was trimmed by 5 bases and V by 0 bases; bases with no gene match: 7. CDR1 and CDR2 (germline): LGHNA, YSLEER. The CDR3 region has the DNA TGCGCCAGCAGCCAAGACGGCGCGGGGGGAAGAGATACGCAGTATTTT. Translated: CASSQDGAGGRDTQYF.

V gene TRBV21-1 combines with J gene TRBJ2-3; TRBD2 is the table's D call and was not checked against the DNA. TRBV21-1 is classified as a pseudogene. The CDR3 contains 15 residues. The CDR3 loop reads CASSRGTLDLDTQYF. Here the CDR3 DNA reads TGTGCCAGCAGCCGCGGGACTCTCGACTTAGATACGCAGTATTTT.

The rearrangement links TRBV6-2 or TRBV6-3 to TRBJ2-7; 7 nucleotides align to TRBD1. V trimming: 8 bases; J trimming: 1 base; junction bases outside the gene matches: 5. Germline lookup yields CDR1 MNHEY and CDR2 SVGEGT. The CDR3 contains 13 residues. The CDR3 sequence is CASQRTGSYEQYV. The CDR3 DNA reads TGTGCCAGCCAAAGGACAGGTTCCTACGAGCAGTACGTC.

This clonotype was picked up a small number of times. This sequence joins TRBV29-1 and TRBJ1-2; no clear D gene. The CDR3 is made up of 11 amino acids. The germline CDR1 and CDR2 sequences are SQVTM and ANQGSEA. CDR3: CSVGENYGYTF. The CDR3 nucleotides are TGCAGTGTCGGGGAAAACTATGGCTACACCTTC.

There are many counts of this clonotype. The gene calls are TRBV12-3 or TRBV12-4 and TRBJ1-1; no definite D call. The CDR3 contains 11 residues. V gave up 5 bases and J gave up 11 bases, with 12 bases separating them. The CDR3 bases are TGTGCCAGCAGTACCTCAAAAGGGGCTTTCTTT. Protein product: CASSTSKGAFF.

This clonotype was observed many times. This chain links TRBV4-1 with TRBJ2-1, with 8 bases fitting TRBD1. Unmatched junction bases numbered 7, after V lost 4 bases and J lost 8 bases. The germline V gene has CDR1 MGHRA and CDR2 YSYEKL. CDR3 length: 14 amino acids. This chain's CDR3 is CASSRLQGVDEQFF. The CDR3 nucleotides read TGCGCCAGCAGCCGCCTACAGGGGGTAGATGAGCAGTTCTTC.

This clonotype came up many times. The V and J genes are TRBV5-1 and TRBJ2-1; 7 nucleotides align to TRBD1. The CDR3 contains 15 residues. CDR1 is SGHRS, CDR2 YFSETQ, per germline. V lost 0 bases to trimming and J lost 3 bases; unmatched junction nucleotides: 3. For the CDR3, the DNA is TGCGCCAGCAGCTTGGAGGGGGCAGGCTACAATGAGCAGTTCTTC. Protein: CASSLEGAGYNEQFF.

The CDR3 bases are TGTGCCAGCAGCAACAGAAACACGGGCTACGATACGCAGTATTTT. As protein: CASSNRNTGYDTQYF. The chain couples TRBV7-2 to TRBJ2-3; no firm D call. V lost 5 bases to trimming and J lost 6 bases, with 18 bases between them. This CDR3 has 15 residues. The germline V gene encodes CDR1 SGHTA and CDR2 FQGNSA.

This clonotype was detected a few times. The J gene is TRBJ1-1, the V gene TRBV7-2; 11 nucleotides line up with TRBD1. The junction had 4 bases not matched to a gene; V was cut back by 5 bases and J by 5 bases. CDR1 is SGHTA, CDR2 FQGNSA, per germline. The CDR3 sequence is 14 residues long. This CDR3 reads CASSGQGALTEAFF. In DNA form, the CDR3 reads TGTGCCAGCAGCGGACAGGGGGCTCTTACTGAAGCTTTCTTT.

This clonotype was seen a handful of times. The CDR3 region is CASTWPPGGSYNEQFF. The CDR3 nucleotides read TGCGCCAGCACCTGGCCCCCGGGGGGCTCCTACAATGAGCAGTTCTTC. The J gene is TRBJ2-1, the V gene TRBV5-1; 7 nucleotides agree with TRBD2. CDR1 is SGHRS and CDR2 is YFSETQ in the germline V gene. The V segment lost 6 bases and the J segment 0 bases; nucleotides outside the gene matches: 9. The CDR3 runs to 16 residues.

This clonotype was seen many times. The rearrangement joins TRBV20-1 to TRBJ2-3; D uncertain. Germline V gene lookup returns CDR1 DFQATT and CDR2 SNEGSKA (reference sequence). Trimming removed 3 bases at V and 2 bases at J, with 9 bases between. This CDR3 has 13 amino acids. The CDR3 nucleotides are TGCAGTGCTAGTTCGGCGGACACAGATACGCAGTATTTT. It encodes CSASSADTDTQYF.